These 22 T cell receptor beta chains were sequenced from one sample in a study of blood T cells in healthy people across ages. Next came a second PCR, run for about 7 to 12 cycles, which used a sample-barcoded 5' primer along with a J-beta primer mix. TCRdb reprocessed the 5' RACE reads with MiXCR, giving one entry per CDR3 protein. The sample comprises 850,000 or so distinct CDR3 sequences, 25% to 35% of which are singletons, and about 18% rests with the top ten. The sequenced sample consisted of blood. These receptors were taken from a woman of 80 years or more in good health.

Ten or more counts support this clonotype. This chain joins TRBV5-1 and TRBJ2-1, with 9 bases lining up with TRBD1. The CDR3 runs 14 residues. Unmatched junction bases numbered 7, after V lost 7 bases and J lost 5 bases. The germline V gene encodes CDR1 SGHRS and CDR2 YFSETQ. CDR3 residues: CASRDRVADNEQFF. In DNA, the CDR3 is TGCGCCAGCCGGGACAGGGTAGCGGACAATGAGCAGTTCTTC. The entire variable domain, with the rest obtained from reference TRBV5-1 and TRBJ2-1, is as follows: KAGVTQTPRYLIKTRGQQVTLSCSPISGHRSVSWYQQTPGQGLQFLFEYFSETQRNKGNFPGRFSGRQFSNSRSEMNVSTLELGDSALYLCASRDRVADNEQFFGPGTRLTVL.

This clonotype showed up many times. The chain carries TRBV11-2 and TRBJ2-1; 8 nucleotides match TRBD1. Germline lookup yields CDR1 SGHAT and CDR2 FQNNGV. CDR3 length: 13 amino acids. With V trimmed by 6 bases and J by 15 bases, 13 bases remained unmatched. CDR3 sequence: CASSRGGQGAPFF. The CDR3 DNA reads TGTGCCAGCAGTCGCGGAGGACAGGGAGCCCCGTTCTTC.

Concerning this clonotype itself: A single base separates this from a much larger clone, so it may be a read error. The V and J genes are TRBV20-1 and TRBJ2-5; 13 bases line up with TRBD2. After removal of 4 bases from V and 13 bases from J, the junction contained 3 bases not matched to a gene. Germline loops: CDR1 DFQATT, CDR2 SNEGSKA (reference sequence). CDR3 length equals 11 residues. As DNA, the CDR3 is TGCAGTGCTACGGGACTAGCGGGGCCGTACTTC. Translated: CSATGLAGPYF.

This clonotype has only a few counts. V and J are TRBV7-2 and TRBJ1-6, with D unresolved. In germline, CDR1 is SGHTA, CDR2 FQGNSA. This CDR3 spans 13 amino acids. V dropped 3 bases and J dropped 9 bases, with 9 bases sitting between them. The DNA for the CDR3 is TGTGCCAGCAGCTTCTCTAATTTTTCACCCCTCCACTTT. Translation: CASSFSNFSPLHF.

This clonotype was found many times. The genes are TRBV6-2 or TRBV6-3 and TRBJ2-1, with 11 bases that match TRBD2. CDR3 length: 17 residues. In germline, CDR1 is MNHEY, CDR2 SVGEGT. V lost 5 bases, J lost 7 bases, and 13 bases stayed unmatched. The CDR3 here is CASSQDRLAGQRNEQFF. DNA for the CDR3: TGTGCCAGCAGTCAAGATCGACTAGCGGGGCAGCGGAATGAGCAGTTCTTC.

This clonotype was detected many times. The rearrangement uses TRBV7-2 and TRBJ1-2; TRBD1 matches 7 bases. The CDR3 is 13 residues long. Germline CDR1 SGHTA, CDR2 FQGNSA. The V and J ends lost 8 bases and 8 bases, in that order; junction bases with no gene match: 11. The CDR3 loop is CASVKETGSGYTF. CDR3 in DNA: TGTGCCAGCGTCAAAGAGACAGGGTCGGGCTACACCTTC.

A remark on this clonotype: The junction departs from the called germline gene at one end, perhaps through a read error. The gene calls are TRBV25-1 and TRBJ1-6; D not resolved. CDR3 size: 15 residues. Germline V gene sequence: CDR1 MGHDK, CDR2 SYGVNS. The CDR3, as DNA: TGTGCCAGCAGTGTTGACGGGCTTTATAATTCGCCCCTCCACTTT. Translating it yields CASSVDGLYNSPLHF.

The chain recombines TRBV20-1 with TRBJ1-2; TRBD1 matches 8 bases. Unmatched junction bases numbered 8, after V lost 3 bases and J lost 8 bases. The CDR3 length is 13 residues. Germline loops: CDR1 DFQATT, CDR2 SNEGSKA (reference sequence). CDR3 in DNA: TGCAGTGCTAGCAACAGGGGGGGCGACGGCTACACCTTC. It translates to CSASNRGGDGYTF.

Many counts were recorded for this clonotype. V is TRBV20-1 and J is TRBJ2-5, with TRBD2 as a possible D gene (5 bases). Germline values: CDR1 DFQATT, CDR2 SNEGSKA (reference sequence). The CDR3 is 14 residues long. Trimming took off 5 bases at V and 2 bases at J, with 15 bases between the two ends. CDR3 sequence (DNA): TGCAGTGCTCCGGACTGGGCAGCACAAGAGACCCAGTACTTC. This sequence encodes CSAPDWAAQETQYF.

CDR3 sequence: CSARGVGDREVNEQYF. CDR3 DNA sequence: TGCAGTGCTAGGGGGGTAGGGGACAGGGAAGTCAACGAGCAGTACTTC. The chain employs TRBV20-1 and TRBJ2-7, with 9 positions matching TRBD1. The V segment lost 3 bases and the J segment 5 bases; nucleotides outside the gene matches: 14. CDR3 length equals 16 residues. In germline, CDR1 is DFQATT, CDR2 SNEGSKA (reference sequence).

The CDR3 loop is CASSFGRDTEAFF. The CDR3 DNA reads as TGTGCCAGCAGTTTTGGCCGGGACACTGAAGCTTTCTTT. V usage is TRBV11-2 and J usage is TRBJ1-1; no clear D. The CDR3 loop spans 13 amino acids. Germline V lookup: CDR1 SGHAT, CDR2 FQNNGV. V was cut by 6 bases and J by 3 bases, with 11 bases left in between.

Comments on this clonotype: The junction differs from germline at one of its ends, possibly a read error. This chain joins TRBV27 and TRBJ1-5; the match to TRBD1 covers 8 bases. Germline values: CDR1 MNHEY, CDR2 SMNVEV (reference sequence). This CDR3 is 14 amino acids long. The CDR3 bases are TGTGCCGGCAGCTTAGACAGGGGTAATCAGCCCCAGCATTTT. Amino acid sequence: CAGSLDRGNQPQHF.

This clonotype was seen once. V is TRBV29-1 and J is TRBJ2-4; TRBD2 agrees at 9 bases. The J call may not be correct, given that the DNA end is closer to TRBJ2-7. The CDR3 has 15 amino acids. Germline values: CDR1 SQVTM, CDR2 ANQGSEA. The CDR3 reads CSVERTSEGEFEQYF. CDR3 bases: TGCAGCGTTGAGAGGACTAGCGAAGGAGAATTCGAGCAGTACTTC.

This rearrangement joins TRBV9 to TRBJ1-1; TRBD1 might be the D (5 bases). The germline CDR1 and CDR2 sequences are SGDLS and YYNGEE. Between the trimmed V and J ends, which lost 0 bases and 3 bases, there was a span of 12 bases. The CDR3 length is 15 residues. CDR3 sequence (DNA): TGTGCCAGCAGCGTAGGGGGAGGGGCCTACACTGAAGCTTTCTTT. Its translation is CASSVGGGAYTEAFF.

This clonotype was counted ten times or more. V usage is TRBV18 and J usage is TRBJ2-1; D may be TRBD2 (7 bases). The CDR3 length is 15 residues. Trimming cost V 5 bases and J 6 bases, with 17 bases left between them. The germline gives CDR1 KGHSH, CDR2 LQKENI. CDR3 region: CASSSRGGDRNEQFF. The CDR3 DNA follows: TGTGCCAGCTCATCCAGGGGAGGGGACCGCAATGAGCAGTTCTTC.

This clonotype turned up a few times. As DNA, the CDR3 is TGTGCCAGCAGCCGGGTGATGACAGATACGCAGTATTTT. It codes for CASSRVMTDTQYF. This sequence joins TRBV12-3 or TRBV12-4 and TRBJ2-3; no clear D. V lost 6 bases to trimming and J lost 3 bases, with 10 bases between them. The CDR3 is made up of 13 amino acids.

The rearrangement uses TRBV6-5 and TRBJ2-2; 12 nucleotides line up with TRBD1. Losses at the gene ends were 4 bases for V and 6 bases for J; bases not matched to a gene: 15. This CDR3 region has 19 residues. The germline CDR1 and CDR2 sequences are MNHEY and SVGAGI. The CDR3 nucleotides read TGTGCCAGCAGTTCCTTCCTACCCACCGGGACAGGGGGCTCCGGGGAGCTGTTTTTT. It codes for CASSSFLPTGTGGSGELFF.

The V gene is TRBV5-4, the J gene TRBJ2-1; perhaps TRBD1 as D (5 bases). V lost 3 bases and J 0 bases, leaving 13 bases between the germline ends. This CDR3 has 16 amino acids. In germline, CDR1 is SGHNT, CDR2 YYREEE (reference sequence). CDR3 amino acids: CASSSMYRNSYNEQFF. The CDR3 DNA follows: TGTGCCAGCAGCTCCATGTACAGGAACTCCTACAATGAGCAGTTCTTC.

This sequence joins TRBV7-9 and TRBJ2-3, with a tentative D call TRBD1 (6 bases). V gave up 2 bases and J gave up 9 bases, with 9 bases separating them. The CDR3 has 12 amino acids. CDR1 is SEHNR and CDR2 is FQNEAQ in the germline V gene (reference sequence). The CDR3 protein is CASSLPRGTQYF. The CDR3 bases are TGTGCCAGCAGCTTACCCAGGGGCACGCAGTATTTT.

The chain links TRBV13 to TRBJ2-7, with D possibly TRBD2 on 6 matching bases. V lost 5 bases and J 5 bases, leaving 19 bases between the germline ends. CDR1 and CDR2 from the germline V gene are PRHDT and FYEKMQ (reference sequence). This CDR3 is built from 15 residues. The CDR3 is CASSPGLPGGNEQYF. The CDR3 DNA reads as TGTGCCAGCAGCCCGGGACTCCCTGGAGGGAACGAGCAGTACTTC.

This clonotype appeared a few times. This chain joins TRBV7-9 and TRBJ2-1; 13 bases agree with TRBD2. The ends lost 3 bases at V and 8 bases at J; junction bases unmatched: 4. Per the germline V gene, CDR1 is SEHNR and CDR2 is FQNEAQ (reference sequence). The CDR3 loop spans 15 amino acids. CDR3 in amino acids: CASSFTSGGAYEQFF. The CDR3 DNA sequence: TGTGCCAGCAGCTTCACTAGCGGGGGGGCTTATGAGCAGTTCTTC.

This clonotype was picked up a small number of times. A much larger clone differs from this one at a single base, so this may be a read error. The chain employs TRBV7-2 and TRBJ2-1, with 9 nucleotides matching TRBD2. V gave up 3 bases and J gave up 9 bases; unmatched junction bases: 6. The CDR3 is made up of 14 amino acids. The V gene's germline CDR1 is SGHTA and CDR2 FQGNSA. The DNA for the CDR3 is TGTGCCAGCAGCTTTGGCGGGGGGGCTTGTGAGCAGTTCTTC. The encoded protein is CASSFGGGACEQFF.